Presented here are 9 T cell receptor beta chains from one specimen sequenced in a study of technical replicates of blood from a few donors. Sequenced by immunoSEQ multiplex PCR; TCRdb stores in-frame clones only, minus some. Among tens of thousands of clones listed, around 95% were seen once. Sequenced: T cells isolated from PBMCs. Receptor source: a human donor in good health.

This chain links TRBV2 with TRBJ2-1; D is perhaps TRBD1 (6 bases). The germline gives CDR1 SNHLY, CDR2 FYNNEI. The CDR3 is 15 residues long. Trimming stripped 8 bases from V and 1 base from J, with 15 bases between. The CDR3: CASRTGDMSYNEQFF. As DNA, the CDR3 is TGTGCCAGCCGGACCGGGGACATGTCCTACAATGAGCAGTTCTTC. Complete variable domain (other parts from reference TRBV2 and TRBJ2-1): EPEVTQTPSHQVTQMGQEVILRCVPISNHLYFYWYRQILGQKVEFLVSFYNNEISEKSEIFDDQFSVERPDGSNFTLKIRSTKLEDSAMYFCASRTGDMSYNEQFFGPGTRLTVL.

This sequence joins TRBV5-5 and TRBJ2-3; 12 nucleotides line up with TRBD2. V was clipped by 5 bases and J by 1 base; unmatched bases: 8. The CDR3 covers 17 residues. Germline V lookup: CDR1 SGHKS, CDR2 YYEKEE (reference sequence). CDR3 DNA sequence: TGTGCCAGCAGGACTAGCGGGGGACTTCGTGGCACAGATACGCAGTATTTT. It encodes CASRTSGGLRGTDTQYF.

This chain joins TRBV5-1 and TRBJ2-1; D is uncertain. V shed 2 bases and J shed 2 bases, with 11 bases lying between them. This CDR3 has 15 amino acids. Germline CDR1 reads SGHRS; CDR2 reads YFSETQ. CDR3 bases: TGCGCCAGCAGCTTAACAGACCACCCCTACAATGAGCAGTTCTTC. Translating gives CASSLTDHPYNEQFF.

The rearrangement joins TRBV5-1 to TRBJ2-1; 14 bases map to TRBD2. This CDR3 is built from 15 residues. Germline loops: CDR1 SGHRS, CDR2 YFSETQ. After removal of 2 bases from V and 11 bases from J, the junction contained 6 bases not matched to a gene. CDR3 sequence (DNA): TGCGCCAGCAGCTTACAGACTAGCGGGGGGGATCAGCAGTTCTTC. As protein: CASSLQTSGGDQQFF.

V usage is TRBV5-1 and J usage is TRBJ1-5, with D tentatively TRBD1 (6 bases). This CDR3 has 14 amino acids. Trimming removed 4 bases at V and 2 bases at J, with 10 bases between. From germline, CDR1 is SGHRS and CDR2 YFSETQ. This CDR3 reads CASSPAGGNQPQHF. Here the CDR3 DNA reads TGCGCCAGCAGCCCTGCAGGGGGCAATCAGCCCCAGCATTTT.

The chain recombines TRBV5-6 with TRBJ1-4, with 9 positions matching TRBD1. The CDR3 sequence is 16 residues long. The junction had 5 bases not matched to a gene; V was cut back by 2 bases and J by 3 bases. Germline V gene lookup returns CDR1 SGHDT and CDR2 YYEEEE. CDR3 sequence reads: CASSFNRGHPNEKLFF. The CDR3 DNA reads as TGTGCCAGCAGCTTTAACAGGGGGCATCCTAATGAAAAACTGTTTTTT.

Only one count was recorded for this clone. CDR3 loop: CASSLTGTGAGVNEQYF. DNA for the CDR3: TGTGCCAGCAGTTTAACCGGGACAGGGGCTGGGGTGAACGAGCAGTACTTC. The chain links TRBV28 to TRBJ2-7; 10 positions agree with TRBD1. V lost 2 bases, J lost 5 bases, and 12 bases stayed unmatched. The CDR3 length is 17 residues. In germline, CDR1 is MDHEN, CDR2 SYDVKM. Together with reference TRBV28 and TRBJ2-7, the CDR3 gives the full variable domain: DVKVTQSSRYLVKRTGEKVFLECVQDMDHENMFWYRQDPGLGLRLIYFSYDVKMKEKGDIPEGYSVSREKKERFSLILESASTNQTSMYLCASSLTGTGAGVNEQYFGPGTRLTVT.

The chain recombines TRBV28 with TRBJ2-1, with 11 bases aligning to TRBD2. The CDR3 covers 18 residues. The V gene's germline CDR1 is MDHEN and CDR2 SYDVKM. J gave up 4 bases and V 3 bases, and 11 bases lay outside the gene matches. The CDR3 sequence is CASSFPTSGASQYNEQFF. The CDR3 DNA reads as TGTGCCAGCAGTTTTCCGACTAGCGGGGCAAGCCAGTACAATGAGCAGTTCTTC. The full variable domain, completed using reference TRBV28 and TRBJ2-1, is DVKVTQSSRYLVKRTGEKVFLECVQDMDHENMFWYRQDPGLGLRLIYFSYDVKMKEKGDIPEGYSVSREKKERFSLILESASTNQTSMYLCASSFPTSGASQYNEQFFGPGTRLTVL.

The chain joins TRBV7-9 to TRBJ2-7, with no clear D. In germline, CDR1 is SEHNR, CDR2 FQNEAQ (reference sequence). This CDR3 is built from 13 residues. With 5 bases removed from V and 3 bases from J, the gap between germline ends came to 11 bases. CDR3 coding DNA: TGTGCCAGCAGCCGCCCCGGGTTCTACGAGCAGTACTTC. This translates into CASSRPGFYEQYF.